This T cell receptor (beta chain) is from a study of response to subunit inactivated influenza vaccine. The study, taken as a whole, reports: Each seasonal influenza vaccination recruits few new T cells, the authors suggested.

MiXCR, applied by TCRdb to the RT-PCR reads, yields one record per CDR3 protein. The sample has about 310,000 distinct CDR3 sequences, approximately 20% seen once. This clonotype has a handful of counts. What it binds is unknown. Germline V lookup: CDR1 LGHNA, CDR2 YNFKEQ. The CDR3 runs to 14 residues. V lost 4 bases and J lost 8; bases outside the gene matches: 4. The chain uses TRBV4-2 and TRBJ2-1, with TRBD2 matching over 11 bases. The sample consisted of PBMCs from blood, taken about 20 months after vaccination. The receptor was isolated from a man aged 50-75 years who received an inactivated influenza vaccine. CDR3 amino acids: CASSLAGGQDEQFF. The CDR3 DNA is TGTGCCAGCAGCCTAGCGGGGGGGCAGGATGAGCAGTTCTTC.